What follows is one TCR beta chain and its context. This sample stems from a study of blood T cell repertoires in COVID-19. Across the whole study: The United States, Italy and Spain were the sources of the acute and convalescent COVID-19 samples. In each case, the material was cDNA or gDNA derived from T cells, B-cell-depleted T cells, or PBMCs.

Per the study methods: Amplifying reference gene primers gave estimates of nucleated cell counts. TCRdb keeps only in-frame clones here, not all; method: immunoSEQ multiplex PCR. That table furnishes V, J and clone size, whereas the DNA furnished D and trimming. This table holds roughly 140,000 clones, about 84% found once. Germline loops: CDR1 SEHNR, CDR2 FQNEAQ (reference sequence). J lost 1 base, V lost 3 bases, and 6 bases had no gene match. The CDR3 has 18 residues. The TCR sequence derives from a human donor in a cohort sampled during active COVID-19. The V gene is TRBV7-9, the J gene TRBJ2-1, with 13 bases identical to TRBD2. Sequenced input: peripheral blood. This CDR3 is CASSFPTSGGTSYNEQFF. CDR3 nucleotides: TGTGCCAGCAGCTTCCCGACTAGCGGGGGGACATCCTACAATGAGCAGTTCTTC.